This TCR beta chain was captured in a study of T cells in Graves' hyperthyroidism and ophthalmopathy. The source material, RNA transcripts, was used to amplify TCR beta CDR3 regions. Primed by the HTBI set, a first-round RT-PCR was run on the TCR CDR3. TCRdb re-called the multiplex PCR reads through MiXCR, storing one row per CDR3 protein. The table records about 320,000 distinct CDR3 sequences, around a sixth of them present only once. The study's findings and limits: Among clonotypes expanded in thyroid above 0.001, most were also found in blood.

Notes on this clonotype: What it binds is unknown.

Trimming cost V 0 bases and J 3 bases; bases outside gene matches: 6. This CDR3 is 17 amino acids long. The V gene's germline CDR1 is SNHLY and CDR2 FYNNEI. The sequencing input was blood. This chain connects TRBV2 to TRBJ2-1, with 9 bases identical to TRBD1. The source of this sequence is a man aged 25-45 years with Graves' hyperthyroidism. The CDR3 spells CASSEAQGTGIYNEQFF. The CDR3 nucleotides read TGTGCCAGCAGTGAAGCGCAGGGGACAGGGATCTACAATGAGCAGTTCTTC.